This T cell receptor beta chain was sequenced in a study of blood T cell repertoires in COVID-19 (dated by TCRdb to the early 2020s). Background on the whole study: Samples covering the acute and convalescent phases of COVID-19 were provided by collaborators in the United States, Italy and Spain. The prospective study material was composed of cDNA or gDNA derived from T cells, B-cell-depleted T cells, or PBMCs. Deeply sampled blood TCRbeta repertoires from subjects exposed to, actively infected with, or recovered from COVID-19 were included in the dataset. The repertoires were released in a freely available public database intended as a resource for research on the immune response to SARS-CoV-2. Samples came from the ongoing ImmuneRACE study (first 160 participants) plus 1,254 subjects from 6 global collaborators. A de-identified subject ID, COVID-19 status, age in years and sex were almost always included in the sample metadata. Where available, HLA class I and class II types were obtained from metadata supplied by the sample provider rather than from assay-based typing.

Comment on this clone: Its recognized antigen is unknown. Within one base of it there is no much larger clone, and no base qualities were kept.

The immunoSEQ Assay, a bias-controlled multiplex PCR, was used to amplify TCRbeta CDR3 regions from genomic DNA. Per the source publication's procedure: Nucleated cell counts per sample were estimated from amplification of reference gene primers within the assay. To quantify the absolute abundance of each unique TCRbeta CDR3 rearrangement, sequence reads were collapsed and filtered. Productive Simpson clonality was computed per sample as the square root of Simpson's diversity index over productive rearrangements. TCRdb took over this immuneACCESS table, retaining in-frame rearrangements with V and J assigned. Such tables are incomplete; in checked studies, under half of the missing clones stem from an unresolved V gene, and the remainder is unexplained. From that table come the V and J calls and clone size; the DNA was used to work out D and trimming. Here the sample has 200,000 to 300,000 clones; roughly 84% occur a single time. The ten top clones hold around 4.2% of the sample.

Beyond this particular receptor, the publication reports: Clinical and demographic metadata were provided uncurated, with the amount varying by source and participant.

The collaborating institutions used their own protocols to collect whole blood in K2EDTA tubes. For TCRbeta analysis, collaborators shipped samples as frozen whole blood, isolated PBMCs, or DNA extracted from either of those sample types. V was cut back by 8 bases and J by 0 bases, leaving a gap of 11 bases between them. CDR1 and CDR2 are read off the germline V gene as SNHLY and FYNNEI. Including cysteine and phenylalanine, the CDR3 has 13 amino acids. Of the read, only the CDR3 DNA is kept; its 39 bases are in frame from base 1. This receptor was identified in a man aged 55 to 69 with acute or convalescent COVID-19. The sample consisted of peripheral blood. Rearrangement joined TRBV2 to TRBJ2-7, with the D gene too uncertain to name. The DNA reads TGTGCCAGCTCACTCGACTTCTCCTACGAGCAGTACTTC. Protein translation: CASSLDFSYEQYF.